Sequencing of this T cell receptor (beta chain) was carried out in a study of blood T cells in healthy people across ages. CDR3 length equals 14 residues. Germline loops: CDR1 SGHRS, CDR2 YFSETQ. V dropped 1 base and J dropped 0 bases, with 7 bases sitting between them. A remark on this clonotype: What it recognizes is unknown.

The study, taken as a whole, reports: TCR beta diversity, measured per million T cells, fell in a roughly linear way with age. Naive T cell percentage showed a strong correlation with TCR beta diversity.

Using a J-beta primer mix together with a sample-barcoded 5' primer, a second PCR was run for about 7 to 12 cycles. One entry per CDR3 protein, called by TCRdb with MiXCR from the 5' RACE reads. Among about 830,000 distinct CDR3 sequences listed, around two thirds were seen once. Sequenced: blood. J is TRBJ2-5 and V is TRBV5-1; no reliable D call. The clonotype was recovered from a man aged 25 to 40 in good health. The CDR3 here is CASSLQQYQETQYF. CDR3 nucleotide sequence: TGCGCCAGCAGCTTGCAACAGTACCAAGAGACCCAGTACTTC.